A single sample gave rise to the 19 T cell receptor beta chains below, sequenced in a study of blood T cell repertoires in COVID-19. Data came from immunoSEQ multiplex PCR; TCRdb stores just in-frame clones and leaves some out. This table has about 320,000 clones, approximately 90% appearing once. What was sequenced was peripheral blood. These receptor sequences come from a woman aged 25 to 39 with COVID-19, enrolled during active disease.

This chain links TRBV16 with TRBJ1-6, with D perhaps matching TRBD1 (5 bases). V was trimmed by 4 bases and J by 10 bases, leaving 8 bases between them. Per germline, CDR1 KGHSY and CDR2 FQNENV. The CDR3 runs to 12 residues. In DNA form, the CDR3 reads TGTGCCAGCAGCCCTGGGGGGTCACCCCTCCACTTT. This encodes CASSPGGSPLHF.

This clone was seen just once. This sequence joins TRBV10-2 and TRBJ2-7; D call uncertain. The CDR3 loop spans 13 amino acids. Germline-derived CDR1 and CDR2 are WSHSY and SAAADI. Deletions cut 3 bases from V and 6 bases from J, with 12 bases between. The CDR3 here is CASSDPLPSEQYV. The CDR3 DNA sequence: TGCGCCAGCAGTGACCCCCTTCCGAGCGAGCAGTACGTC.

This clone was counted between two and nine times. The V call is TRBV20-1, the J call TRBJ1-2; TRBD1 agrees at 9 bases. This CDR3 has 15 amino acids. Germline loops: CDR1 DFQATT, CDR2 SNEGSKA (reference sequence). J was trimmed by 5 bases and V by 3 bases; bases with no gene match: 10. CDR3 protein: CSASTGGELTYGYTF. The DNA for the CDR3 is TGCAGTGCTAGTACAGGGGGCGAGCTAACATATGGCTACACCTTC.

This chain uses TRBV7-9 with TRBJ1-1; D may be TRBD1 (5 bases). Trimming took 8 bases from V and 6 from J, leaving 10 bases between them. The CDR3 totals 11 residues. Germline V CDR1 and CDR2: SEHNR, FQNEAQ (reference sequence). Written as DNA, the CDR3 is TGTGCCAGCCACAGGTTTTCTGAAGCTTTCTTT. Translated, it gives CASHRFSEAFF. Full variable domain (outside the CDR3, taken from reference TRBV7-9 and TRBJ1-1): DTGVSQNPRHKITKRGQNVTFRCDPISEHNRLYWYRQTLGQGPEFLTYFQNEAQLEKSRLLSDRFSAERPKGSFSTLEIQRTEQGDSAMYLCASHRFSEAFFGQGTRLTVV.

The DNA of the CDR3 is TGTGCCTGGACCTACGGGGTGAACACTGAAGCTTTCTTT. Protein sequence: CAWTYGVNTEAFF. The V and J genes are TRBV30 and TRBJ1-1; D is ambiguous. The CDR3 contains 13 residues. V lost 4 bases, J lost 0 bases, and 9 bases lay in between. Germline V gives CDR1 GTSNPN, CDR2 SVGIG (reference sequence).

The chain recombines TRBV9 with TRBJ2-4; TRBD2 agrees at 12 bases. CDR3 length equals 15 residues. The germline V gene has CDR1 SGDLS and CDR2 YYNGEE. The trim removed 3 bases at V and 8 bases at J, leaving 6 bases unmatched. The CDR3 is CASSDETSGGDIQYF. CDR3 sequence (DNA): TGTGCCAGCAGCGATGAGACTAGCGGGGGTGACATTCAGTACTTC.

The chain combines TRBV7-2 with TRBJ2-7; possible D gene TRBD1, 6 bases. The CDR3 spans 14 residues. Trimming stripped 1 base from V and 1 base from J, with 8 bases between. From germline, CDR1 is SGHTA and CDR2 FQGNSA. The CDR3 bases are TGTGCCAGCAGCTTAGGGGGGCGGTCCTACGAGCAGTACTTC. Its translation is CASSLGGRSYEQYF.

This rearrangement joins TRBV7-2 to TRBJ1-1, with D perhaps matching TRBD1 (5 bases). The CDR3 runs to 16 residues. Per the germline V gene, CDR1 is SGHTA and CDR2 is FQGNSA. Trimming left V 2 bases short and J 0 bases short, with 13 bases between. For the CDR3, the DNA is TGTGCCAGCAGCTTAACCGGGGGTCTAATGAACACTGAAGCTTTCTTT. Protein product: CASSLTGGLMNTEAFF.

The chain links TRBV10-3 to TRBJ1-4, with D unclear. Germline CDR1 reads ENHRY; CDR2 reads SYGVKD. CDR3 length equals 14 residues. V shed 2 bases and J shed 3 bases, with 7 bases lying between them. CDR3 sequence reads: CAISEGGSNEKLFF. Written as DNA, the CDR3 is TGTGCCATCAGTGAGGGTGGCTCTAATGAAAAACTGTTTTTT.

The V gene is TRBV7-3, the J gene TRBJ2-3; TRBD1 matches 8 bases. This CDR3 has 14 residues. The germline V gene has CDR1 SGHTA and CDR2 FQGTGA. The ends lost 5 bases at V and 4 bases at J; junction bases unmatched: 5. The CDR3 loop is CASSAGGASDTQYF. CDR3 sequence (DNA): TGTGCCAGCAGCGCAGGGGGCGCATCAGATACGCAGTATTTT.

Comment on this clone: A much larger clonotype is one base distant, so this may be a read error. This rearrangement joins TRBV12-3 or TRBV12-4 to TRBJ2-1, with D tentatively TRBD2 (6 bases). Trimming pared 5 bases from V and 3 bases from J, leaving 8 bases between. This CDR3 is built from 13 residues. CDR3 loop: CASSTGDYNEQFF. CDR3 nucleotides: TGTGCCAGCAGTACGGGGGACTACAATGAGCAGTTCTTC.

About this clone: In the same sample, other DNA sequences code for this CDR3. The CDR3 loop is CASSIGTGNTEAFF. Here the CDR3 DNA reads TGTGCCAGTAGTATAGGTACAGGGAACACTGAAGCTTTCTTT. V and J are TRBV19 and TRBJ1-1, with D perhaps matching TRBD1 (5 bases). Germline CDR1 reads LNHDA; CDR2 reads SQIVND (reference sequence). The CDR3 sequence is 14 residues long. V was cut by 1 base and J by 1 base, with 7 bases left in between.

The chain's CDR3 is CAWSSLGGTQYF. The CDR3 bases are TGTGCCTGGAGTTCCCTAGGTGGGACCCAGTACTTC. This chain connects TRBV30 to TRBJ2-5; D is unresolved. CDR3 size: 12 residues. Germline loops: CDR1 GTSNPN, CDR2 SVGIG (reference sequence). The V gene lost 2 bases and the J gene lost 7 bases, with 11 bases spanning the gap. Together with reference TRBV30 and TRBJ2-5, the CDR3 gives the full variable domain: SQTIHQWPATLVQPVGSPLSLECTVEGTSNPNLYWYRQAAGRGLQLLFYSVGIGQISSEVPQNLSASRPQDRQFILSSKKLLLSDSGFYLCAWSSLGGTQYFGPGTRLLVL.

V usage is TRBV7-9 and J usage is TRBJ2-2; D gene uncertain. The CDR3 contains 15 residues. Trimming took off 3 bases at V and 7 bases at J, with 15 bases between the two ends. Germline lookup yields CDR1 SEHNR and CDR2 FQNEAQ (reference sequence). The CDR3 protein is CASSLPAMSGGELFF. The CDR3 DNA reads as TGTGCCAGCAGCTTGCCCGCCATGTCGGGCGGGGAGCTGTTTTTT.

The genes are TRBV6-5 and TRBJ2-3; D gene unclear. Germline-derived CDR1 and CDR2 are MNHEY and SVGAGI. There are 13 residues in the CDR3. V was shortened by 5 bases and J by 4 bases, with 10 bases between the two germline ends. The CDR3 loop is CASSLGSADTQYF. The CDR3 region has the DNA TGTGCCAGCAGTCTGGGCTCAGCAGATACGCAGTATTTT.

The chain has TRBV19 and TRBJ1-1; no clear D gene. The germline CDR1 and CDR2 sequences are LNHDA and SQIVND (reference sequence). The CDR3 is made up of 12 amino acids. With 2 bases removed from V and 3 bases from J, the gap between germline ends came to 4 bases. In nucleotides, the CDR3 is TGTGCCAGTAGTATATATGACACTGAAGCTTTCTTT. It codes for CASSIYDTEAFF.

The chain recombines TRBV4-1 with TRBJ2-3; possibly TRBD1 for D (6 bases). V lost 0 bases and J 6 bases, leaving 10 bases between the germline ends. The CDR3 sequence is 14 residues long. Germline values: CDR1 MGHRA, CDR2 YSYEKL. The CDR3 protein is CASSQDMGADTQYF. The CDR3 region has the DNA TGCGCCAGCAGCCAAGATATGGGGGCTGATACGCAGTATTTT.

The rearrangement joins TRBV4-2 to TRBJ1-2; D uncertain. The CDR3 has 14 residues. The V end was cut by 3 bases, the J end by 4 bases, with 12 bases between. Germline loops: CDR1 LGHNA, CDR2 YNFKEQ. The CDR3 nucleotides read TGTGCCAGCAGCCAGGGTCTAGTCGTCTATGGCTACACCTTC. Its translation: CASSQGLVVYGYTF.

The genes are TRBV9 and TRBJ1-4; D ambiguous. V lost 0 bases and J lost 7, with 13 bases in between. The CDR3 extends over 15 amino acids. Germline lookup yields CDR1 SGDLS and CDR2 YYNGEE. This CDR3 reads CASSVGWAKREKLFF. In nucleotides, the CDR3 is TGTGCCAGCAGCGTAGGTTGGGCGAAACGTGAAAAACTGTTTTTT.